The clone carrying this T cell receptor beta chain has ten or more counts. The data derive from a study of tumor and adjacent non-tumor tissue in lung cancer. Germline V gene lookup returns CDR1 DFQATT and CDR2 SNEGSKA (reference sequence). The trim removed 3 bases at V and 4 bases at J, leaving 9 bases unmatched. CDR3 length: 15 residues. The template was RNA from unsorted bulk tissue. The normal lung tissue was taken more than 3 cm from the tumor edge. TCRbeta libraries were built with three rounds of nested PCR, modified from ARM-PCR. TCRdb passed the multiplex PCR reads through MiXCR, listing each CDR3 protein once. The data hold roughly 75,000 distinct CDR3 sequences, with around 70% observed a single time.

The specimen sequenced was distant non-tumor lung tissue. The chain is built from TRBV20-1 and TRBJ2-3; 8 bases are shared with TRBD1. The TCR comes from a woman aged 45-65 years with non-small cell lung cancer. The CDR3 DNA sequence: TGCAGTGCTAGGACAGGGGTTGTTCGTCCAGATACGCAGTATTTT. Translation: CSARTGVVRPDTQYF.